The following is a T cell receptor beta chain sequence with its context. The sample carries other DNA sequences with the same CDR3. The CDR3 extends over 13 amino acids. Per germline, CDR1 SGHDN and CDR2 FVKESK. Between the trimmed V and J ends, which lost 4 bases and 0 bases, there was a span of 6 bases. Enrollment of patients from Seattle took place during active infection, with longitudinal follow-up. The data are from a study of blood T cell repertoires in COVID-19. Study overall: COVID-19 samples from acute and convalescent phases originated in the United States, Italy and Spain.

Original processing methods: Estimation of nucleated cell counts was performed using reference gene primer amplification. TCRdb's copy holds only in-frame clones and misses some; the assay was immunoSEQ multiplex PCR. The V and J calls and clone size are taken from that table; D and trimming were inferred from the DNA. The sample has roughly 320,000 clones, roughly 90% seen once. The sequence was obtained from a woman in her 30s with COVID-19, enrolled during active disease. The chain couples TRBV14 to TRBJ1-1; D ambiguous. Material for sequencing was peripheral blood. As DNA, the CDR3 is TGTGCCAGCAGCCGGCAGGTGAACACTGAAGCTTTCTTT. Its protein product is CASSRQVNTEAFF. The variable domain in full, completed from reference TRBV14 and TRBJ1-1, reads EAGVTQFPSHSVIEKGQTVTLRCDPISGHDNLYWYRRVMGKEIKFLLHFVKESKQDESGMPNNRFLAERTGGTYSTLKVQPAELEDSGVYFCASSRQVNTEAFFGQGTRLTVV.